One and the same sample provided the 29 T cell receptor beta chains below, sequenced in a study of cytomegalovirus exposure and HLA in healthy donors. PCR employed 60 Vbeta and 13 Jbeta primers. TCRdb's table, derived via immunoSEQ multiplex PCR, lists solely in-frame clones and lacks some. Among approximately 100,000 clones, more than 60% were seen once, and the ten largest hold 15% to 20%. Input material: PBMCs. Receptors were obtained from a man aged 60-69 years in good health and CMV-seropositive.

This clone was counted between two and nine times. In DNA, the CDR3 is TGTGCCAGCAGTTCCAGGGGGCGCTGGGAAAAACTGTTTTTT. Translating it yields CASSSRGRWEKLFF. The chain carries TRBV7-9 and TRBJ1-4; 8 nucleotides align to TRBD1. The junction had 8 bases not matched to a gene; V was cut back by 6 bases and J by 8 bases. Germline values: CDR1 SEHNR, CDR2 FQNEAQ (reference sequence). The CDR3 runs 14 residues. Full variable domain (outside the CDR3, taken from reference TRBV7-9 and TRBJ1-4): DTGVSQNPRHKITKRGQNVTFRCDPISEHNRLYWYRQTLGQGPEFLTYFQNEAQLEKSRLLSDRFSAERPKGSFSTLEIQRTEQGDSAMYLCASSSRGRWEKLFFGSGTQLSVL.

V is TRBV7-6 and J is TRBJ1-1, with a tentative D call TRBD1 (6 bases). This CDR3 spans 13 amino acids. With 5 bases removed from V and 2 bases from J, the gap between germline ends came to 9 bases. Germline-derived CDR1 and CDR2 are SGHVS and FNYEAQ. The CDR3: CASSRDTNTEAFF. CDR3 in DNA: TGTGCCAGCAGCAGGGACACCAACACTGAAGCTTTCTTT.

The chain recombines TRBV6-1 with TRBJ1-1; D remains ambiguous. The CDR3 is 16 residues long. Per the germline V gene, CDR1 is MNHNS and CDR2 is SASEGT. Trimming took 3 bases from V and 1 from J, leaving 15 bases between them. In nucleotides, the CDR3 is TGTGCCAGCAGTGAGGGCAGGCTCATCCCGAACACTGAAGCTTTCTTT. Translation gives CASSEGRLIPNTEAFF.

This clone was picked up a small number of times. V usage is TRBV18 and J usage is TRBJ1-4, with 7 bases that match TRBD1. Germline V gives CDR1 KGHSH, CDR2 LQKENI. The CDR3 is made up of 17 amino acids. The J segment lost 8 bases and the V segment lost 3 bases, leaving 15 bases of the junction unmatched. The CDR3 bases are TGTGCCAGCTCACCTCGCTCGGCAGACAGGGCAGGGGAAAAACTGTTTTTT. Its protein is CASSPRSADRAGEKLFF.

This sequence joins TRBV10-3 and TRBJ2-7; no clear D gene. CDR3 length: 13 residues. V was shortened by 4 bases and J by 0 bases, with 7 bases between the two germline ends. Looked up from germline, CDR1 is ENHRY and CDR2 is SYGVKD. DNA for the CDR3: TGTGCCATCAGTGTGGGCACCTCCTACGAGCAGTACTTC. Amino acids: CAISVGTSYEQYF.

This rearrangement joins TRBV7-8 to TRBJ1-5; 8 nucleotides align to TRBD1. V trimming: 1 base; J trimming: 9 bases; junction bases outside the gene matches: 14. The V gene's germline CDR1 is SGHVS and CDR2 FQNEAQ. The CDR3 runs 17 residues. CDR3 coding DNA: TGTGCCAGCAGCTTAGTTGTTGGGTTGAGGACAGGGTCGCCCCAGCATTTT. Protein: CASSLVVGLRTGSPQHF. Complete variable domain (other parts from reference TRBV7-8 and TRBJ1-5): GAGVSQSPRYKVAKRGQDVALRCDPISGHVSLFWYQQALGQGPEFLTYFQNEAQLDKSGLPSDRFFAERPEGSVSTLKIQRTQQEDSAVYLCASSLVVGLRTGSPQHFGDGTRLSIL.

The V and J genes are TRBV6-4 and TRBJ2-2; 8 nucleotides agree with TRBD2. Germline loops: CDR1 MRHNA, CDR2 SNTAGT. The V and J ends lost 2 bases and 4 bases, in that order; junction bases with no gene match: 6. The CDR3 runs to 16 residues. The CDR3 is CASSDIAGSSTGELFF. Here the CDR3 DNA reads TGTGCCAGCAGTGACATAGCGGGGTCGAGCACCGGGGAGCTGTTTTTT.

This chain uses TRBV5-6 with TRBJ2-7, with D possibly matching TRBD1 (6 bases). Between the trimmed V and J ends, which lost 4 bases and 6 bases, there was a span of 14 bases. The CDR3 is 13 amino acids. The germline V gene has CDR1 SGHDT and CDR2 YYEEEE. The CDR3 here is CASSLNDRLEQYF. The DNA of the CDR3 is TGTGCCAGCAGCCTCAACGACAGGCTCGAGCAGTACTTC.

The chain uses TRBV11-2 and TRBJ2-7; possible D gene TRBD1, 6 bases. The CDR3 extends over 15 amino acids. Trimming pared 1 base from V and 3 bases from J, leaving 13 bases between. CDR1 is SGHAT, CDR2 FQNNGV, per germline. This CDR3 is CASSLVGGLVYEQYF. CDR3 DNA sequence: TGTGCCAGCAGCTTAGTTGGGGGCTTAGTCTACGAGCAGTACTTC. Full variable domain (remainder filled in from reference TRBV11-2 and TRBJ2-7): EAGVAQSPRYKIIEKRQSVAFWCNPISGHATLYWYQQILGQGPKLLIQFQNNGVVDDSQLPKDRFSAERLKGVDSTLKIQPAKLEDSAVYLCASSLVGGLVYEQYFGPGTRLTVT.

V gene TRBV28 combines with J gene TRBJ1-3; D perhaps matches TRBD1 (5 bases). Germline V gene data show CDR1 as MDHEN and CDR2 as SYDVKM. This CDR3 comprises 13 residues. Trimming removed 10 bases from V and 0 bases from J, with 10 bases in between. CDR3 nucleotides: TGTGCCACCGACGGGGGCTCTGGAAACACCATATATTTT. Translated: CATDGGSGNTIYF.

V usage is TRBV30 and J usage is TRBJ1-3; no clear D. V lost 1 base, J lost 2 bases, and 12 bases lay in between. This CDR3 contains 15 residues. Looked up from germline, CDR1 is GTSNPN and CDR2 is SVGIG (reference sequence). CDR3 in amino acids: CAWSAPGVPGNTIYF. The CDR3 DNA follows: TGTGCCTGGAGTGCTCCTGGAGTGCCTGGAAACACCATATATTTT.

V usage is TRBV18 and J usage is TRBJ1-1; no firm D call. Germline assignment: CDR1 KGHSH and CDR2 LQKENI. V gave up 6 bases and J gave up 0 bases, with 11 bases separating them. There are 14 residues in the CDR3. CDR3 in DNA: TGTGCCAGCTCCGCGGTTACGTTGAACACTGAAGCTTTCTTT. Protein product: CASSAVTLNTEAFF.

V gene TRBV5-1 combines with J gene TRBJ2-3; 9 bases align to TRBD2. From germline, CDR1 is SGHRS and CDR2 YFSETQ. The CDR3 is 17 residues long. V was pared by 0 bases and J by 2 bases, with 7 bases of the junction left unmatched. CDR3 sequence (DNA): TGCGCCAGCAGCTTGGGACTAGCGGCGATGAACACAGATACGCAGTATTTT. It translates to CASSLGLAAMNTDTQYF.

V and J are TRBV4-3 and TRBJ1-2; TRBD1 matches at 8 bases. The CDR3 length is 14 residues. Unmatched junction bases numbered 9, after V lost 2 bases and J lost 10 bases. Germline lookup yields CDR1 LGHNA and CDR2 YSLEER. CDR3 DNA sequence: TGCGCCAGCAGCCAAATAGGGACAGGAGGAGACTACACCTTC. Residues: CASSQIGTGGDYTF.

The rearrangement uses TRBV6-1 and TRBJ2-7, with TRBD1 matching over 9 bases. Germline trimming cut 6 bases from V and 0 bases from J; bases unmatched to any gene: 3. This CDR3 has 14 residues. The germline V gene has CDR1 MNHNS and CDR2 SASEGT. CDR3 amino acids: CASSRDRVSYEQYF. The CDR3 region has the DNA TGTGCCAGCAGCCGGGACAGGGTCTCCTACGAGCAGTACTTC.

V gene TRBV4-3 combines with J gene TRBJ1-1; TRBD1 aligns across 8 bases. CDR1 is LGHNA, CDR2 YSLEER, per germline. The J segment lost 6 bases and the V segment lost 3 bases, leaving 6 bases of the junction unmatched. The CDR3 extends over 14 amino acids. CDR3 coding DNA: TGCGCCAGCAGCCATATAGGACAGGGCTCTGAAGCTTTCTTT. Translation gives CASSHIGQGSEAFF.

The rearrangement uses TRBV28 and TRBJ1-1; 10 bases fit TRBD1. With V trimmed by 6 bases and J by 11 bases, 6 bases remained unmatched. The CDR3 length is 12 residues. Germline CDR1 is MDHEN and CDR2 is SYDVKM. This CDR3 reads CASRIPGQGAFF. The CDR3 DNA reads TGTGCCAGCAGGATACCGGGACAGGGGGCTTTCTTT.

The chain is built from TRBV27 and TRBJ1-1; 10 bases match TRBD1. In germline, CDR1 is MNHEY, CDR2 SMNVEV (reference sequence). This CDR3 has 17 amino acids. With V trimmed by 0 bases and J by 0 bases, 4 bases remained unmatched. CDR3 DNA sequence: TGTGCCAGCAGTTTATCCCGGACAGGGGGAATGAACACTGAAGCTTTCTTT. Residues: CASSLSRTGGMNTEAFF.

The chain combines TRBV30 with TRBJ1-2, with unresolved D. Trimming removed 3 bases at V and 6 bases at J, with 11 bases between. The length of the CDR3 is 12 residues. From germline, CDR1 is GTSNPN and CDR2 SVGIG (reference sequence). In DNA, the CDR3 is TGTGCCTGGAGCGGGGTGAGGGATGGCTACACCTTC. This gives the protein CAWSGVRDGYTF.

The rearrangement uses TRBV5-1 and TRBJ2-7; TRBD1 aligns across 8 bases. The ends lost 0 bases at V and 2 bases at J; junction bases unmatched: 7. The CDR3 sequence is 16 residues long. Per the germline V gene, CDR1 is SGHRS and CDR2 is YFSETQ. The CDR3 bases are TGCGCCAGCAGCTTGGAATGGGACAGGATTACCTACGAGCAGTACTTC. Translation gives CASSLEWDRITYEQYF.

This chain connects TRBV6-5 to TRBJ2-2, with 9 bases matching TRBD2. The CDR3 has 14 residues. Unmatched junction bases numbered 7, after V lost 7 bases and J lost 7 bases. CDR1 and CDR2 (germline): MNHEY, SVGAGI. The CDR3 DNA sequence: TGTGCCAGCATGCGGGGGGGCTTAGGCGGGGAGCTGTTTTTT. Residues: CASMRGGLGGELFF.

This clone was recorded a few times. This sequence joins TRBV6-1 and TRBJ2-7, with D possibly matching TRBD2 (7 bases). The V end was cut by 2 bases, the J end by 4 bases, with 15 bases between. Germline V gene lookup returns CDR1 MNHNS and CDR2 SASEGT. This CDR3 region has 15 residues. The CDR3 region is CASSEWAGAVYEQYF. The CDR3 region has the DNA TGTGCCAGCAGTGAATGGGCGGGGGCCGTTTACGAGCAGTACTTC.

This clone showed up just a few times. This sequence joins TRBV6-5 and TRBJ1-6; perhaps TRBD1 as D (6 bases). The CDR3 extends over 16 amino acids. The V end was cut by 4 bases, the J end by 2 bases, with 12 bases between. Germline-derived CDR1 and CDR2 are MNHEY and SVGAGI. CDR3 sequence (DNA): TGTGCCAGCAGTTTATTACAGGGCGCCTATAATTCACCCCTCCACTTT. Its translation is CASSLLQGAYNSPLHF.

This clone was seen just once. The chain couples TRBV15 to TRBJ2-3; D ambiguous. The CDR3 sequence is 16 residues long. V was trimmed by 0 bases and J by 4 bases, leaving 14 bases between them. CDR1 is LNHNV and CDR2 is YYDKDF in the germline V gene (reference sequence). The CDR3: CATSRDTLQLADTQYF. The CDR3 nucleotides are TGTGCCACCAGCAGAGATACCCTCCAGTTGGCAGATACGCAGTATTTT.

J is TRBJ1-2 and V is TRBV10-2; D might be TRBD1 (6 bases). V was clipped by 1 base and J by 3 bases, with 12 bases between them. The CDR3 totals 15 residues. The germline V gene encodes CDR1 WSHSY and CDR2 SAAADI. The CDR3 reads CASSEFLDSHYGYTF. CDR3 nucleotides: TGCGCCAGCAGTGAGTTCCTGGACAGCCACTATGGCTACACCTTC.

V is TRBV27 and J is TRBJ2-3; tentative D call: TRBD1 (5 bases). Germline-derived CDR1 and CDR2 are MNHEY and SMNVEV (reference sequence). CDR3 length: 12 amino acids. Trimming left V 8 bases short and J 6 bases short, with 12 bases between. This CDR3 reads CASGARGDTQYF. The DNA of the CDR3 is TGTGCCAGCGGGGCTAGGGGCGATACGCAGTATTTT.

This clone occurred a few times. V usage is TRBV6-4 and J usage is TRBJ2-1; weak D call: TRBD2 (6 bases). V gave up 8 bases and J gave up 6 bases, with 8 bases separating them. CDR1 MRHNA and CDR2 SNTAGT come from the germline V gene. The CDR3 is made up of 11 amino acids. The CDR3 nucleotides read TGTGCCAGCGGGCGGGGCAATGAGCAGTTCTTC. Its protein product is CASGRGNEQFF.

The CDR3 nucleotides are TGTGCCAGCAGCGTAGAGGTTGGTGGGACAGGGAAGACAGATACGCAGTATTTT. It encodes CASSVEVGGTGKTDTQYF. V and J are TRBV9 and TRBJ2-3; 9 positions agree with TRBD1. This CDR3 has 18 residues. Germline V CDR1 and CDR2: SGDLS, YYNGEE. With 0 bases clipped from V and 3 bases from J, the junction kept 11 bases outside the gene matches. Looking up the rest from reference TRBV9 and TRBJ2-3 gives the full variable domain: DSGVTQTPKHLITATGQRVTLRCSPRSGDLSVYWYQQSLDQGLQFLIQYYNGEERAKGNILERFSAQQFPDLHSELNLSSLELGDSALYFCASSVEVGGTGKTDTQYFGPGTRLTVL.

The chain combines TRBV30 with TRBJ1-1, with D possibly matching TRBD1 (6 bases). Germline lookup yields CDR1 GTSNPN and CDR2 SVGIG (reference sequence). The CDR3 totals 13 residues. Trimming removed 5 bases from V and 0 bases from J, with 10 bases in between. The CDR3 is CAWGTGLNTEAFF. The CDR3 region has the DNA TGTGCCTGGGGTACAGGGCTGAACACTGAAGCTTTCTTT.